This TCR beta chain was recorded in a study of OX40 agonist ivuxolimab in advanced cancers. At the level of the study: In this cohort, patients received ivuxolimab, an agonistic anti-OX40 (CD134) antibody. Every 2 weeks, patients received ivuxolimab intravenously, dosed at 0.01 to 10 mg/kg. Cancers in dose escalation were hepatocellular, melanoma, renal cell and head and neck.

TCRdb's table, derived via immunoSEQ multiplex PCR, lists solely in-frame clones and lacks some. This sample has just under 100,000 clones, with approximately 94% found just once. Peripheral blood came from all dose cohorts at three timepoints. The clonotype comes from an adult with an advanced solid tumor such as melanoma, head and neck, liver or kidney cancer. The specimen was CD4+ or CD8+ T cells sorted from blood, collected in a trial of the OX40 agonist ivuxolimab.

CDR3 residues: CASSRRGQGYEQYF. DNA of the CDR3: TGCGCCTCCTCCCGCCGGGGACAGGGTTACGAGCAGTACTTC. The gene calls are TRBV5-1 and TRBJ2-7; 9 nucleotides line up with TRBD1. V was pared by 10 bases and J by 4 bases, with 12 bases of the junction left unmatched. There are 14 residues in the CDR3. Germline CDR1 reads SGHRS; CDR2 reads YFSETQ. Full variable domain (remainder filled in from reference TRBV5-1 and TRBJ2-7): KAGVTQTPRYLIKTRGQQVTLSCSPISGHRSVSWYQQTPGQGLQFLFEYFSETQRNKGNFPGRFSGRQFSNSRSEMNVSTLELGDSALYLCASSRRGQGYEQYFGPGTRLTVT.